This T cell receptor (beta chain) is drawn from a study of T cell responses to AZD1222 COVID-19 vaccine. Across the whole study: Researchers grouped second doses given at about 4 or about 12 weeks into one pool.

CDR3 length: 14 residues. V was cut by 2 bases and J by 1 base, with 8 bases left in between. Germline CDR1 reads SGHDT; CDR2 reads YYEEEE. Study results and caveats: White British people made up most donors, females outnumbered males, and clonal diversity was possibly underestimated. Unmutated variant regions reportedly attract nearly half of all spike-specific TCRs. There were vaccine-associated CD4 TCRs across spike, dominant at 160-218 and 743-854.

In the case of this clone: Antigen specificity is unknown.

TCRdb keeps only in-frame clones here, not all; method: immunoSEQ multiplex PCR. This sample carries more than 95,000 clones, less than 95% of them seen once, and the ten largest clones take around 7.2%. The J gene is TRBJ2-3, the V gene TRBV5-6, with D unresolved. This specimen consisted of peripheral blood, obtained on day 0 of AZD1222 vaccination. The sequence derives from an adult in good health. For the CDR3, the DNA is TGTGCCAGCAGCTTTCTGCCGGGCACAGATACGCAGTATTTT. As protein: CASSFLPGTDTQYF.